This passage covers 5 T cell receptor beta chains from one sample sequenced in a study of shared clonotypes between healthy human individuals. Data came from immunoSEQ multiplex PCR; TCRdb stores just in-frame clones and leaves some out. The repertoire holds around 1 million clones, with around three quarters as singletons. Sequences were obtained from memory CD4+ T cells sorted from blood. This sample's subset: CD45RA-negative fraction. The receptors stem from a man younger than 35 in good health.

Comments on this clone: Other DNA sequences in the same sample also yield this CDR3. The chain uses TRBV5-1 and TRBJ1-5; TRBD1 agrees at 10 bases. Germline V gives CDR1 SGHRS, CDR2 YFSETQ. The trim removed 4 bases at V and 2 bases at J, leaving 3 bases unmatched. The CDR3 totals 15 residues. In nucleotides, the CDR3 is TGCGCCAGCAGCCTAGGGACAGGGGGCAATCAGCCCCAGCATTTT. Translating gives CASSLGTGGNQPQHF.

The chain combines TRBV28 with TRBJ2-7, with a weak D call TRBD2 (5 bases). CDR1 and CDR2 from the germline V gene are MDHEN and SYDVKM. Trimming pared 5 bases from V and 0 bases from J, leaving 14 bases between. This CDR3 contains 15 residues. The DNA for the CDR3 is TGTGCCAGCAGTCCCCCAGGACTGTTCTCCTACGAGCAGTACTTC. Translating gives CASSPPGLFSYEQYF.

Only one count was recorded for this clone. Other DNA sequences in the same sample also yield this CDR3. J is TRBJ2-7 and V is TRBV5-6; D might be TRBD2 (5 bases). Trimming left V 2 bases short and J 3 bases short, with 15 bases between. The CDR3 covers 15 residues. Germline V gene lookup returns CDR1 SGHDT and CDR2 YYEEEE. The CDR3 region is CASSLGPKRDYEQYF. The CDR3 nucleotides are TGTGCCAGCAGCTTAGGGCCCAAGAGGGACTACGAGCAGTACTTC.

The V gene is TRBV19, the J gene TRBJ2-7; D uncertain. This CDR3 region has 16 residues. Trimming left V 7 bases short and J 2 bases short, with 21 bases between. CDR1 is LNHDA and CDR2 is SQIVND in the germline V gene (reference sequence). The CDR3 reads CASTLRDRTGTYEQYF. CDR3 coding DNA: TGTGCCAGTACCCTAAGGGATCGTACTGGGACCTACGAGCAGTACTTC.

This clone was counted many times. The rearrangement uses TRBV5-6 and TRBJ2-1; 12 bases line up with TRBD2. CDR3 length: 18 residues. Germline V lookup: CDR1 SGHDT, CDR2 YYEEEE. After removal of 4 bases from V and 2 bases from J, the junction contained 10 bases not matched to a gene. As DNA, the CDR3 is TGTGCCAGCAGCGCCAGGACTAGCGGGATACGGACCTACAATGAGCAGTTCTTC. It yields the protein CASSARTSGIRTYNEQFF. Drawing the rest from reference TRBV5-6 and TRBJ2-1, the complete variable domain is DAGVTQSPTHLIKTRGQQVTLRCSPKSGHDTVSWYQQALGQGPQFIFQYYEEEERQRGNFPDRFSGHQFPNYSSELNVNALLLGDSALYLCASSARTSGIRTYNEQFFGPGTRLTVL.